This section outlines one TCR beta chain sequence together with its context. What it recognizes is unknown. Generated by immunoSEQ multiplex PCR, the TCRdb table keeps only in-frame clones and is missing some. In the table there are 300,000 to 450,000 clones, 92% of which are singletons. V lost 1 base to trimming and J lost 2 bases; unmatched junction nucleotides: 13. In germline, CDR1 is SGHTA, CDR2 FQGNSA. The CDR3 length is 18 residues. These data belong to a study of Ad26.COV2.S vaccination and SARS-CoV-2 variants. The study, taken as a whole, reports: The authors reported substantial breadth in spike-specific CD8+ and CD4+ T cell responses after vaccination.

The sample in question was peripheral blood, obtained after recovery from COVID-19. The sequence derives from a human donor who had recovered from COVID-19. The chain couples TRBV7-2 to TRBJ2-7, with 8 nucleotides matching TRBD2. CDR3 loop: CASSLGSPGGSGTYEQYF. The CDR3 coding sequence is TGTGCCAGCAGCTTAGGTTCCCCCGGGGGTAGCGGGACCTACGAGCAGTACTTC. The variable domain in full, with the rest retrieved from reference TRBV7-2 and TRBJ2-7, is GAGVSQSPSNKVTEKGKDVELRCDPISGHTALYWYRQSLGQGLEFLIYFQGNSAPDKSGLPSDRFSAERTGGSVSTLTIQRTQQEDSAVYLCASSLGSPGGSGTYEQYFGPGTRLTVT.